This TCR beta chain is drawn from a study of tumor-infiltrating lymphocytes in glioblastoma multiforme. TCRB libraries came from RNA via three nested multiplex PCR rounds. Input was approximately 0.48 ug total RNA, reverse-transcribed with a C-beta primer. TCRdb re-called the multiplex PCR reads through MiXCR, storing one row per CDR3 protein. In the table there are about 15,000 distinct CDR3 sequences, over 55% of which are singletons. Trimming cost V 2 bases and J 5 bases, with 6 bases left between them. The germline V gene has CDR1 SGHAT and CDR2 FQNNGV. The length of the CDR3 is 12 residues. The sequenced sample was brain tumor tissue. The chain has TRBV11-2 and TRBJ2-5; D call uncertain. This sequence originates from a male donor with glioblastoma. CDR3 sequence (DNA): TGTGCCAGCAGCTTAAACGAGGAGACCCAGTACTTC. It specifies CASSLNEETQYF. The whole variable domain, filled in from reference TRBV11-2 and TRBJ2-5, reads EAGVAQSPRYKIIEKRQSVAFWCNPISGHATLYWYQQILGQGPKLLIQFQNNGVVDDSQLPKDRFSAERLKGVDSTLKIQPAKLEDSAVYLCASSLNEETQYFGPGTRLLVL.